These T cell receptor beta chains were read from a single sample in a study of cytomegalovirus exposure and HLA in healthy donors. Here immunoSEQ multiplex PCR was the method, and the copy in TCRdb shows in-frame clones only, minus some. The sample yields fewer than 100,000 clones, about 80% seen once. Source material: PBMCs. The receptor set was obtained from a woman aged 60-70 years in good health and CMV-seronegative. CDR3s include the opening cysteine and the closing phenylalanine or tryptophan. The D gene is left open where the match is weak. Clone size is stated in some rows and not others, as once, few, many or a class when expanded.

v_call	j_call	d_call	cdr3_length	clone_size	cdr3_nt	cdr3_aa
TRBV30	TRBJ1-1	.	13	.	TGTGCCTGGAGCCCCTTGAGAGGCACTGAAGCTTTCTTT	CAWSPLRGTEAFF
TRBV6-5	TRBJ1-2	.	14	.	TGTGCCAGCACCCGGACAGCTTCTAACTATGGCTACACCTTC	CASTRTASNYGYTF
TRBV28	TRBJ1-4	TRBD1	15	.	TGTGCCAGCACGCCCCAGGGCAGGGGGAATGAAAAACTGTTTTTT	CASTPQGRGNEKLFF
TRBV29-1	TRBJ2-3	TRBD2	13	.	TGCAGCGGCATAGCGGGGGGCACAGATACGCAGTATTTT	CSGIAGGTDTQYF
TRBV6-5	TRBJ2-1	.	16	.	TGTGCCAGCAGTTACTTTACGGGGAGTTCCTACAATGAGCAGTTCTTC	CASSYFTGSSYNEQFF
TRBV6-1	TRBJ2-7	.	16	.	TGTGCCAGCAGTGAAAGATTAGGGAGAGACACCTACGAGCAGTACTTC	CASSERLGRDTYEQYF
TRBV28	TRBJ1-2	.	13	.	TGTGCCAGCAGTCAAACAGGGTCGAGAGGCTACACCTTC	CASSQTGSRGYTF
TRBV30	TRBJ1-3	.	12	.	TGTGCCTGGAGTCTCTCTGGAAACACCATATATTTT	CAWSLSGNTIYF
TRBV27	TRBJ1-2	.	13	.	TGTGCCAGCAGTTTAATGGGGGCGCCTGGCTACACCTTC	CASSLMGAPGYTF
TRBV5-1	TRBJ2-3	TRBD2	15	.	TGCGCCAGCAGCTTACTAGCGGGATTTGTAGATACGCAGTATTTT	CASSLLAGFVDTQYF
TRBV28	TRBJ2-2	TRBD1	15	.	TGTGCCAGCAGGATGGACAGGGCGAACACCGGGGAGCTGTTTTTT	CASRMDRANTGELFF
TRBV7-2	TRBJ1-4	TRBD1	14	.	TGTGCCAGCAGCCGCGGGACAGGAAATGAAAAACTGTTTTTT	CASSRGTGNEKLFF
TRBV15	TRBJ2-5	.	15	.	TGTGCCACCAGCAGACCGGAGGGGGGGCAAGAGACCCAGTACTTC	CATSRPEGGQETQYF
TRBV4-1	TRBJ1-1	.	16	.	TGCGCCAGCAGCCAAGAGGCCAGCCTAGAACGTGGTGAAGCTTTCTTT	CASSQEASLERGEAFF
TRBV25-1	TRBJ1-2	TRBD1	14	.	TGTGCCAGCAGCGAAACAGGGGGCGTCGATGGCTACACCTTC	CASSETGGVDGYTF
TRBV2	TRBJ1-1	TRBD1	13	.	TGTGCCAGCAGAAAGACAGGGGGCACTGAAGCTTTCTTT	CASRKTGGTEAFF
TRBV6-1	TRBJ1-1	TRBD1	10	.	TGTGCCAGCCGGACAGGTGAAGCTTTCTTT	CASRTGEAFF
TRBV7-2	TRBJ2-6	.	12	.	TGTGCCAGCAGCTCTAGCGCCAACGTCCTGACTTTC	CASSSSANVLTF
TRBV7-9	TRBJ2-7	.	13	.	TGTGCCAGCAGCGAGTTAACCCTCTACGAGCAGTACTTC	CASSELTLYEQYF
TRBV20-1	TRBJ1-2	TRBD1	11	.	TGCAGTGCTGGGGACAGGGGAGTCATTCAATTC	CSAGDRGVIQF
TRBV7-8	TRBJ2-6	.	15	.	TGTGCCAGCAGCTTTTCAGGGGCTGGGGCCAACGTCCTGACTTTC	CASSFSGAGANVLTF
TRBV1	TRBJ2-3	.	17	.	TGCACCAGCAGCTCCCCGCAGGCGCCGGGGAGTACAGATACGCAGTATTTT	CTSSSPQAPGSTDTQYF
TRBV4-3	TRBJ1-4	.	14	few	TGCGCCAGCAGCCAAGTGCAGGGAAAGGAAAAACTGTTTTTT	CASSQVQGKEKLFF
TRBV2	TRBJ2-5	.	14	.	TGTGCCAGCAACGGACAACTTCCGGGAGAGACCCAGTACTTC	CASNGQLPGETQYF
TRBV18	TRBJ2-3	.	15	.	TGTGCCAGCTCACCTCGGACAGTTTCCCCAGATACGCAGTATTTT	CASSPRTVSPDTQYF
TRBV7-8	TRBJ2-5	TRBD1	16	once	TGTGCCAGCAGCCGGCGGGGCGGGCAGGGGGCTGAGACCCAGTACTTC	CASSRRGGQGAETQYF
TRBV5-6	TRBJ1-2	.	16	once	TGTGCCAGCAGCTTTCCGACAGGACATGGCCCCTATGGCTACACCTTC	CASSFPTGHGPYGYTF
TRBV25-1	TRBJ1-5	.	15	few	TGTGCCAGCAGTGAATCGGGTTGGGGCAATCAGCCCCAGCATTTT	CASSESGWGNQPQHF
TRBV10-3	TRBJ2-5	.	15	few	TGTGCCATCAGAGGACATTCAGGGGAAAGGGAGACCCAGTACTTC	CAIRGHSGERETQYF
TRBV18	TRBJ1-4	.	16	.	TGTGCCAGCTCACCACCTGTAAACACCGGTTTTGGGCGACTGTTTTTT	CASSPPVNTGFGRLFF
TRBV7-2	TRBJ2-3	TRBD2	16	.	TGTGCCAGCAGCCGGACTAGCGGGAGGAGGGTAGATACGCAGTATTTT	CASSRTSGRRVDTQYF
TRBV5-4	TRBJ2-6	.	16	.	TGTGCCAGCAGCTTGGCAGGGTATTCTGGGGCCAACGTCCTGACTTTC	CASSLAGYSGANVLTF
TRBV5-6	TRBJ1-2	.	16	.	TGTGCCAGCACCTTGACGGGGGAGGTGGATAACTATGGCTACACCTTC	CASTLTGEVDNYGYTF